This T cell receptor beta chain is from a study of CD8 T cells in ankylosing spondylitis. Points from the study as a whole: The authors reported significant enrichment of disease-linked clones in matched ankylosing spondylitis synovial fluid. Seemingly distinctive of ankylosing spondylitis blood was a TCR beta motif formed by eight highly homologous variants.

TCRdb independently ran MiXCR on the 5' RACE reads; one entry per CDR3 protein. The sample includes 130,000 or so distinct CDR3 sequences, over 10% seen only once; the top ten take roughly 4%. This clonotype was counted many times. Its antigen is not identified. This TCR derives from a female donor with ankylosing spondylitis or in good health (not recorded which). The sample consisted of blood, either unsorted or a sorted T cell fraction (not recorded which).

The CDR3 DNA follows: TGCAGTGCGCGGGACAGGGGCAAAGAAAAACTGTTTTTT. This gives the protein CSARDRGKEKLFF. The V and J genes are TRBV20-1 and TRBJ1-4; 10 bases line up with TRBD1. Germline V lookup: CDR1 DFQATT, CDR2 SNEGSKA (reference sequence). Losses at the gene ends were 6 bases for V and 8 bases for J; bases not matched to a gene: 6. This CDR3 spans 13 amino acids.